The sequence of this TCR beta chain was determined in a study of blood T cell repertoires in COVID-19. Study information: Italy, Spain and the United States were the sources of the convalescent and acute COVID-19 samples.

The germline V gene encodes CDR1 MNHEY and CDR2 SMNVEV (reference sequence). CDR3 length equals 17 residues. V lost 6 bases and J 2 bases, leaving 20 bases between the germline ends. Only in-frame clones appear in the TCRdb table, and some are missing; sequencing was by immunoSEQ multiplex PCR. Found here are over 150,000 clones, 80% of them singletons; the top ten hold roughly 3.4%. The TCR comes from a woman aged 60-70 years who had recovered from COVID-19. The chain uses TRBV27 and TRBJ1-5, with D unresolved. The sample consisted of PBMCs or T cells enriched from blood (not recorded which). The CDR3, as DNA: TGTGCCAGCAGCTTCGCGGGGAATAACTATGGCAATCAGCCCCAGCATTTT. Amino acid sequence: CASSFAGNNYGNQPQHF.